The 14 T cell receptor beta chains below come from one sample, sequenced in a study of PD-1 and CTLA-4 blockade in melanoma. Assay: immunoSEQ multiplex PCR; the TCRdb copy retains only in-frame clones and omits some. The sample lists about 31,000 clones; around 93% were seen once. The sample was CD8+ T cells from peripheral blood, taken from a patient given anti-PD-1 treatment. The receptors here all came from a human donor with melanoma.

This clone was detected only once. The chain couples TRBV27 to TRBJ2-1, with 12 bases lining up with TRBD2. The CDR3 runs 14 residues. The V and J ends lost 5 bases and 6 bases, in that order; junction bases with no gene match: 2. CDR1 and CDR2 (germline): MNHEY, SMNVEV (reference sequence). The CDR3 DNA is TGTGCCAGCAGTCCACTAGCGGGAGGCAATGAGCAGTTCTTC. As protein: CASSPLAGGNEQFF.

The gene calls are TRBV11-2 and TRBJ2-3; D is unclear. Trimming shortened V by 5 bases and J by 2 bases, and 8 bases separated the two germline ends. CDR1 and CDR2 from the germline V gene are SGHAT and FQNNGV. The CDR3 sequence is 13 residues long. The CDR3 bases are TGTGCCAGCAGCCTCCGTTCCACAGATACGCAGTATTTT. The encoded protein is CASSLRSTDTQYF. Full variable domain (remainder filled in from reference TRBV11-2 and TRBJ2-3): EAGVAQSPRYKIIEKRQSVAFWCNPISGHATLYWYQQILGQGPKLLIQFQNNGVVDDSQLPKDRFSAERLKGVDSTLKIQPAKLEDSAVYLCASSLRSTDTQYFGPGTRLTVL.

The V and J genes are TRBV20-1 and TRBJ1-1, with D unresolved. The V gene lost 3 bases and the J gene lost 2 bases, with 13 bases spanning the gap. Germline V CDR1 and CDR2: DFQATT, SNEGSKA (reference sequence). The CDR3 has 14 amino acids. The chain's CDR3 is CSASPPQRNTEAFF. The CDR3, as DNA: TGCAGTGCTAGTCCCCCACAACGAAACACTGAAGCTTTCTTT.

The chain couples TRBV6-6 to TRBJ1-2; no firm D call. The germline gives CDR1 MNHNY, CDR2 SVGAGI (reference sequence). The V and J ends lost 1 base and 6 bases respectively, with 6 bases between them. The CDR3 totals 12 residues. CDR3 nucleotide sequence: TGTGCCAGCAGTTACTACGGGGATGGCTACACCTTC. Translation: CASSYYGDGYTF.

The rearrangement uses TRBV6-2 or TRBV6-3 and TRBJ2-7; D might be TRBD1 (5 bases). CDR3 length: 16 amino acids. Germline CDR1 reads MNHEY; CDR2 reads SVGEGT. V dropped 4 bases and J dropped 0 bases, with 16 bases sitting between them. CDR3 amino acids: CASSSGPQVISYEQYF. DNA of the CDR3: TGTGCCAGCAGTTCCGGTCCACAGGTGATCTCCTACGAGCAGTACTTC.

The count of this clone is one. The chain employs TRBV11-2 and TRBJ2-2; D is perhaps TRBD2 (7 bases). Trimming pared 7 bases from V and 7 bases from J, leaving 19 bases between. The germline CDR1 and CDR2 sequences are SGHAT and FQNNGV. The CDR3 is 15 amino acids. This chain's CDR3 is CASTPPGASGGELFF. CDR3 nucleotide sequence: TGTGCCAGCACCCCCCCAGGGGCTAGCGGCGGGGAGCTGTTTTTT.

V gene TRBV3-1 (or the pseudogene TRBV3-2) combines with J gene TRBJ2-7; 8 bases fit TRBD2. The length of the CDR3 is 14 residues. Germline trimming cut 5 bases from V and 6 bases from J; bases unmatched to any gene: 9. Germline-derived CDR1 and CDR2 are LGHDT and YNNKEL (reference sequence). This chain's CDR3 is CASSGRSGSLEQYF. The CDR3 nucleotides are TGTGCCAGCAGCGGAAGGAGCGGGAGCCTCGAGCAGTACTTC.

The chain joins TRBV6-6 to TRBJ2-2; 8 bases are a match to TRBD2. The germline V gene has CDR1 MNHNY and CDR2 SVGAGI (reference sequence). The CDR3 contains 15 residues. V was clipped by 4 bases and J by 4 bases; unmatched bases: 5. The CDR3 region is CASSLGLVSTGELFF. Written as DNA, the CDR3 is TGTGCCAGCAGTTTGGGACTAGTTTCCACCGGGGAGCTGTTTTTT.

The table lists this clone with a count of one. The chain carries TRBV2 and TRBJ2-4; D unclear. The V and J ends lost 2 bases and 0 bases respectively, with 11 bases between them. Germline-derived CDR1 and CDR2 are SNHLY and FYNNEI. This CDR3 comprises 16 residues. In DNA, the CDR3 is TGTGCCAGCAGTGAACCTTTGACGTTAGCCAAAAACATTCAGTACTTC. It codes for CASSEPLTLAKNIQYF.

This clone is a singleton in its sample. The J gene is TRBJ2-7, the V gene TRBV6-2 or TRBV6-3; 7 bases line up with TRBD1. V lost 6 bases, J lost 5 bases, and 10 bases stayed unmatched. CDR1 and CDR2 (germline): MNHEY, SVGEGT. There are 14 residues in the CDR3. The chain's CDR3 is CASSNRQGWNEQYF. DNA for the CDR3: TGTGCCAGCAGCAACCGACAGGGTTGGAACGAGCAGTACTTC.

The genes are TRBV6-5 and TRBJ1-5; D remains unclear. V lost 0 bases, J lost 3 bases, and 3 bases lay in between. Germline values: CDR1 MNHEY, CDR2 SVGAGI. The CDR3 runs to 13 residues. In DNA, the CDR3 is TGTGCCAGCAGTTACTCCACCAATCAGCCCCAGCATTTT. It specifies CASSYSTNQPQHF.

The J gene is TRBJ2-5, the V gene TRBV7-9, with D perhaps assigned TRBD1 or TRBD2 (6 bases each). V gave up 7 bases and J gave up 4 bases, with 31 bases separating them. The CDR3 has 19 amino acids. Germline loops: CDR1 SEHNR, CDR2 FQNEAQ (reference sequence). The CDR3, as DNA: TGTGCCAGCACCTTCTCAGTGGGGGCGGCTAGCGTCCCACCAGAGACCCAGTACTTC. It specifies CASTFSVGAASVPPETQYF.

This rearrangement joins TRBV7-9 to TRBJ1-1; no clear D gene. V dropped 1 base and J dropped 5 bases, with 11 bases sitting between them. CDR3 length: 14 amino acids. Germline CDR1 and CDR2: SEHNR and FQNEAQ (reference sequence). CDR3 sequence (DNA): TGTGCCAGCAGCTTAGGTCCCCTCGGGACTGAAGCTTTCTTT. Its protein is CASSLGPLGTEAFF.

This sequence joins TRBV5-4 and TRBJ2-7; D remains ambiguous. This CDR3 contains 14 residues. Germline V lookup: CDR1 SGHNT, CDR2 YYREEE (reference sequence). Trimming removed 3 bases from V and 2 bases from J, with 12 bases in between. Here the CDR3 reads CASSSSTQAYEQYF. The DNA of the CDR3 is TGTGCCAGCAGCTCTTCTACCCAAGCCTACGAGCAGTACTTC.